The text below deals with one T cell receptor beta chain. The antigen is undetermined. The CDR3 consists of 16 residues. The V and J ends lost 0 bases and 0 bases respectively, with 12 bases between them. The V gene's germline CDR1 is SQVTM and CDR2 ANQGSEA. Any history of autoimmune disease or systemic immunosuppression disqualified patients. The data were taken from a study of OX40 agonist ivuxolimab in advanced cancers. Study information: A history of anti-PD-1, anti-PD-L1 or anti-CTLA-4 therapy was acceptable, and approximately 40% had some. Partial responses were achieved by three patients, one with hepatocellular carcinoma and two with cutaneous melanoma. Whole-study results and caveats: Antigen specificity of clonally expanded peripheral T cells was not established.

Only in-frame clones appear in the TCRdb table, and some are missing; sequencing was by immunoSEQ multiplex PCR. The sample yields about 44,000 clones, roughly nine tenths seen once. This TCR was recovered from an adult with an advanced solid tumor such as melanoma, head and neck, liver or kidney cancer. The chain links TRBV29-1 to TRBJ2-1, with D uncertain. The sample in question was CD4+ or CD8+ T cells sorted from blood, obtained in a trial of the OX40 agonist ivuxolimab. CDR3 amino acids: CSVEDGSLSSYNEQFF. The CDR3 DNA reads as TGCAGCGTTGAAGATGGTAGTCTGAGCTCCTACAATGAGCAGTTCTTC.